This T cell receptor beta chain derives from a study of blood T cells in healthy people across ages. Study results and limitations: Researchers said unsorted PBMCs prevented a conclusive naive versus antigen-experienced comparison. No one knew whether donors had CMV, which possibly confounded expanded clonotype changes.

About this clonotype itself: The antigen remains undetermined.

Germline V CDR1 and CDR2: SGHTA, FQGTGA. The CDR3 totals 14 residues. With 0 bases removed from V and 13 bases from J, the gap between germline ends came to 16 bases. A second PCR of 7 to 11 cycles used a sample-barcoded 5' primer and a J-beta primer mix. TCRdb itself ran the 5' RACE reads through MiXCR, one entry per CDR3 protein. This table holds about 670,000 distinct CDR3 sequences, roughly two fifths found once. The TCR was taken from a man older than 75 in good health. The chain couples TRBV7-3 to TRBJ2-4, with D maybe TRBD2 (6 bases). The material sequenced was blood. CDR3: CASSLTQAGGEQYF. CDR3 DNA: TGTGCCAGCAGCTTAACCCAGGCGGGCGGGGAGCAGTACTTC.